The 23 T cell receptor beta chains below were found in one sample sequenced in a study of blood T cells in healthy people across ages. Alongside a J-beta primer mix, a sample-barcoded 5' primer served in a second PCR lasting roughly 6 to 11 cycles. TCRdb used MiXCR to reprocess the 5' RACE reads, holding one entry per CDR3 protein. The sample lists about 780,000 distinct CDR3 sequences; roughly 46% were seen once. The sample taken for sequencing was blood. The source of these receptors is an elderly man in good health.

The chain couples TRBV5-1 to TRBJ2-7; D is ambiguous. Looked up from germline, CDR1 is SGHRS and CDR2 is YFSETQ. The CDR3 is 13 residues long. The V end lost 4 bases, the J end lost 3 bases, and 11 bases lay between the germline ends. CDR3 coding DNA: TGCGCCAGCAGCCGAATTGGAATCTACGAGCAGTACTTC. Its translation is CASSRIGIYEQYF.

This clonotype was detected ten times or more. This chain links TRBV5-1 with TRBJ2-5, with 9 bases lining up with TRBD1. The V and J ends lost 4 bases and 1 base, in that order; junction bases with no gene match: 2. CDR1 is SGHRS, CDR2 YFSETQ, per germline. This CDR3 is 14 amino acids long. The CDR3 reads CASSRTGAQETQYF. The CDR3 DNA reads TGCGCCAGCAGCAGGACAGGGGCCCAAGAGACCCAGTACTTC. Combining the CDR3 with reference TRBV5-1 and TRBJ2-5 gives the whole variable domain KAGVTQTPRYLIKTRGQQVTLSCSPISGHRSVSWYQQTPGQGLQFLFEYFSETQRNKGNFPGRFSGRQFSNSRSEMNVSTLELGDSALYLCASSRTGAQETQYFGPGTRLLVL.

This chain links TRBV30 with TRBJ2-3; either TRBD1 or TRBD2 may fit D (5 bases each). Germline assignment: CDR1 GTSNPN and CDR2 SVGIG (reference sequence). The CDR3 runs 14 residues. Trimming shortened V by 4 bases and J by 0 bases, and 11 bases separated the two germline ends. CDR3 sequence: CAWNMGDSTDTQYF. CDR3 DNA sequence: TGTGCCTGGAACATGGGGGACAGCACAGATACGCAGTATTTT.

V usage is TRBV7-9 and J usage is TRBJ2-7, with D tentatively TRBD1 (6 bases). The V end was cut by 1 base, the J end by 6 bases, with 16 bases between. Per the germline V gene, CDR1 is SEHNR and CDR2 is FQNEAQ (reference sequence). The CDR3 totals 15 residues. The CDR3 sequence is CASSLGRQGSSEQYF. For the CDR3, the DNA is TGTGCCAGCAGCTTAGGTCGCCAGGGGAGTTCCGAGCAGTACTTC.

V gene TRBV20-1 combines with J gene TRBJ2-7; D remains unclear. Trimming shortened V by 6 bases and J by 4 bases, and 16 bases separated the two germline ends. From germline, CDR1 is DFQATT and CDR2 SNEGSKA (reference sequence). CDR3 length: 13 amino acids. DNA for the CDR3: TGCAGTGCCTTGACCCGGGCTGGGTACGAGCAGTACTTC. Translating it yields CSALTRAGYEQYF.

This clonotype was seen only a few times. CDR3 nucleotides: TGCAGCGTTGATGACGCTCGTTCCGAGCAGTTCTTC. It translates to CSVDDARSEQFF. The chain combines TRBV29-1 with TRBJ2-1; D remains ambiguous. V lost 3 bases, J lost 10 bases, and 13 bases lay in between. This CDR3 has 12 amino acids. In germline, CDR1 is SQVTM, CDR2 ANQGSEA.

The J gene is TRBJ2-5, the V gene TRBV7-3; 10 bases are shared with TRBD1. In germline, CDR1 is SGHTA, CDR2 FQGTGA. The CDR3 loop spans 16 amino acids. V trimming: 5 bases; J trimming: 11 bases; junction bases outside the gene matches: 17. The DNA of the CDR3 is TGTGCCAGCAGCGGCCCCGGGACAGGGGCCTACAATGAGCAGTACTTC. Protein product: CASSGPGTGAYNEQYF.

This CDR3 is CSASLGLAGGTYEQYF. The CDR3 DNA follows: TGCAGTGCTTCCCTGGGGCTAGCGGGAGGAACTTACGAGCAGTACTTC. This chain uses TRBV20-1 with TRBJ2-7; 11 positions match TRBD2. The J segment lost 4 bases and the V segment lost 5 bases, leaving 13 bases of the junction unmatched. The CDR3 consists of 16 residues. CDR1 and CDR2 (germline): DFQATT, SNEGSKA (reference sequence).

This clonotype was seen more than once but under ten times. Possible read error: a much larger clone is one base away. The genes are TRBV20-1 and TRBJ2-3; maybe TRBD2 (5 bases). V dropped 5 bases and J dropped 1 base, with 19 bases sitting between them. The CDR3 totals 16 residues. Germline loops: CDR1 DFQATT, CDR2 SNEGSKA (reference sequence). The CDR3 nucleotides are TGCAGTGCTGGACCCCGAGCCAGCGGTCGCACAGATACGCAGTATTTT. Encoded protein: CSAGPRASGRTDTQYF.

Ten or more counts support this clonotype. This chain connects TRBV20-1 to TRBJ2-1; 7 nucleotides line up with TRBD2. This CDR3 has 16 amino acids. The germline V gene has CDR1 DFQATT and CDR2 SNEGSKA (reference sequence). The trim removed 0 bases at V and 5 bases at J, leaving 10 bases unmatched. In DNA, the CDR3 is TGCAGTGCTAGAGATTATCGATCGGGGGGAGACAATGAGCAGTTCTTC. It codes for CSARDYRSGGDNEQFF.

This clonotype came up a few times. The V gene is TRBV7-2, the J gene TRBJ1-6; D is perhaps TRBD1 (6 bases). CDR1 is SGHTA, CDR2 FQGNSA, per germline. CDR3 length: 13 residues. Trimming cost V 5 bases and J 7 bases, with 9 bases left between them. The CDR3 DNA is TGTGCCAGCAGCCCAGGGGCGAATTCACCCCTCCACTTT. Translation gives CASSPGANSPLHF.

This chain uses TRBV18 with TRBJ1-5; 7 nucleotides match TRBD1. CDR3 size: 18 residues. Germline-derived CDR1 and CDR2 are KGHSH and LQKENI. After removal of 6 bases from V and 3 bases from J, the junction contained 17 bases not matched to a gene. Here the CDR3 reads CASSRRDSAGADNQPQHF. In DNA, the CDR3 is TGTGCCAGCTCTAGAAGGGACAGCGCAGGTGCTGACAATCAGCCCCAGCATTTT.

The J gene is TRBJ2-6, the V gene TRBV28; D uncertain. The CDR3 runs to 16 residues. The V gene lost 5 bases and the J gene lost 3 bases, with 14 bases spanning the gap. In germline, CDR1 is MDHEN, CDR2 SYDVKM. CDR3: CASSIRPHRGANVLTF. The CDR3 DNA reads TGTGCCAGCAGTATCCGTCCCCACCGTGGGGCCAACGTCCTGACTTTC.

This chain connects TRBV27 to TRBJ2-1; 12 nucleotides align to TRBD2. The DNA end favors TRBJ2-7, so the J call may be wrong. Germline loops: CDR1 MNHEY, CDR2 SMNVEV (reference sequence). The CDR3 extends over 18 amino acids. The CDR3 reads CASSPGLAGQSSYNEQYF. The CDR3 bases are TGTGCCAGCAGTCCGGGACTAGCGGGCCAGAGCTCCTACAATGAGCAGTACTTC.

This clonotype was seen more than once but under ten times. The rearrangement uses TRBV28 and TRBJ2-5; D possibly matches TRBD1 or TRBD2 (5 bases each). Trimming removed 6 bases from V and 2 bases from J, with 16 bases in between. CDR1 is MDHEN and CDR2 is SYDVKM in the germline V gene. The CDR3 is made up of 15 amino acids. The DNA of the CDR3 is TGTGCCAGCAGCTCCATGGGGGATAAACAAGAGACCCAGTACTTC. Amino acid sequence: CASSSMGDKQETQYF.

The J gene is TRBJ2-5, the V gene TRBV7-8; 7 bases fit TRBD1. The V segment lost 1 base and the J segment 4 bases; nucleotides outside the gene matches: 9. Germline V gene data show CDR1 as SGHVS and CDR2 as FQNEAQ. The CDR3 runs to 16 residues. The CDR3: CASSLDWGQSGETQYF. As DNA, the CDR3 is TGTGCCAGCAGCTTAGATTGGGGACAGAGCGGAGAGACCCAGTACTTC.

V is TRBV5-1 and J is TRBJ2-3, with D possibly matching TRBD2 (7 bases). Trimming cost V 1 base and J 3 bases, with 12 bases left between them. Looked up from germline, CDR1 is SGHRS and CDR2 is YFSETQ. The CDR3 runs to 15 residues. DNA of the CDR3: TGCGCCAGCAGCTTGTTCGGGGGGCTAACAGATACGCAGTATTTT. Protein sequence: CASSLFGGLTDTQYF.

The chain has TRBV27 and TRBJ1-6; perhaps TRBD1 as D (5 bases). CDR3 size: 15 residues. CDR1 is MNHEY and CDR2 is SMNVEV in the germline V gene (reference sequence). The germline V and J ends were trimmed by 5 bases and 8 bases, with 16 bases remaining between them. Written as DNA, the CDR3 is TGTGCCAGCAGTATGATCGGGGGATTGGATTCACCCCTCCACTTT. Amino acid sequence: CASSMIGGLDSPLHF.

The J gene is TRBJ2-2, the V gene TRBV5-1; D is possibly TRBD1 (6 bases). The length of the CDR3 is 16 residues. Per germline, CDR1 SGHRS and CDR2 YFSETQ. The V end was cut by 4 bases, the J end by 6 bases, with 19 bases between. This CDR3 is CASSPLTQGSSGELFF. The CDR3, as DNA: TGCGCCAGCAGCCCACTTACACAGGGTTCATCCGGGGAGCTGTTTTTT.

The V call is TRBV11-3, the J call TRBJ1-2; possible D gene TRBD1, 5 bases. Trimming removed 4 bases at V and 0 bases at J, with 9 bases between. The CDR3 is made up of 14 amino acids. In germline, CDR1 is SGHNT, CDR2 YENEEA. The CDR3 is CASSYTGANYGYTF. CDR3 DNA: TGTGCCAGCAGCTATACGGGGGCTAACTATGGCTACACCTTC.

The genes are TRBV18 and TRBJ1-5; D is ambiguous. Trimming removed 2 bases from V and 3 bases from J, with 11 bases in between. The germline V gene has CDR1 KGHSH and CDR2 LQKENI. The CDR3 has 15 amino acids. CDR3 coding DNA: TGTGCCAGCTCACCAACCACCACCCACAATCAGCCCCAGCATTTT. Its protein is CASSPTTTHNQPQHF.

This clonotype was found many times. The CDR3 DNA reads TGTGCCAGCAGTTCGGCGACGGTAACCTACGAGCAGTACTTC. It is translated as CASSSATVTYEQYF. This rearrangement joins TRBV28 to TRBJ2-7, with D hard to call. Germline V gene sequence: CDR1 MDHEN, CDR2 SYDVKM. The CDR3 has 14 residues. Trimming removed 4 bases from V and 2 bases from J, with 12 bases in between.

This clonotype appeared a single time. The chain uses TRBV9 and TRBJ2-4; D gene ambiguous. Trimming took 0 bases from V and 13 from J, leaving 17 bases between them. The germline V gene has CDR1 SGDLS and CDR2 YYNGEE. The CDR3 runs 14 residues. The CDR3 DNA reads as TGTGCCAGCAGCGTAGGAACAGAGCCCTTTGAGCAGTACTTC. Protein sequence: CASSVGTEPFEQYF.